This T cell receptor (beta chain) originates from a study of CD8 T cells in Susac syndrome. RNA, at about 0.45 to 1 ug, was reverse transcribed with random hexamers. TCRdb re-analysed the immunoSEQ multiplex PCR reads in MiXCR, keeping a single row per CDR3 protein. The sample records fewer than 200,000 distinct CDR3 sequences, 94% being singletons. This sequence originates from a human donor with Susac syndrome. The specimen was CD4+ T cells from PBMCs.

In DNA, the CDR3 is TGTGCCAGCAGTTGGACTAGCACAGATACGCAGTATTTT. Its protein is CASSWTSTDTQYF. This rearrangement joins TRBV25-1 to TRBJ2-3; a weak D match, TRBD2 (5 bases). The germline V gene encodes CDR1 MGHDK and CDR2 SYGVNS. This CDR3 region has 13 residues. The V end lost 5 bases, the J end lost 0 bases, and 6 bases lay between the germline ends.